This T cell receptor beta chain was identified in a study of tumor and adjacent non-tumor tissue in lung cancer. Germline CDR1 SGHAT, CDR2 FQNNGV. The CDR3 is made up of 14 amino acids. RNA was extracted from bulk tissue without any cell sorting. More than 3 cm separated this lung sample from the edge of the tumor. TCRbeta libraries were built with three rounds of nested PCR, modified from ARM-PCR. MiXCR was run by TCRdb on the multiplex PCR reads, yielding one entry per CDR3 protein. The repertoire holds over 100,000 distinct CDR3 sequences, with 50% to 70% as singletons. In regard to this clonotype: The germline gene is not matched at one end of the junction; a read error may be the cause.

This chain connects TRBV11-2 to TRBJ1-2, with D possibly TRBD1 on 5 matching bases. Sequencing was done on a sample of distant non-tumor lung tissue. The sequence was obtained from a man in his 60s with non-small cell lung cancer. The CDR3 is CVSSASVGLGGYTF. The CDR3 nucleotides are TGTGTCAGCAGCGCAAGTGTGGGGCTCGGTGGCTACACCTTC.